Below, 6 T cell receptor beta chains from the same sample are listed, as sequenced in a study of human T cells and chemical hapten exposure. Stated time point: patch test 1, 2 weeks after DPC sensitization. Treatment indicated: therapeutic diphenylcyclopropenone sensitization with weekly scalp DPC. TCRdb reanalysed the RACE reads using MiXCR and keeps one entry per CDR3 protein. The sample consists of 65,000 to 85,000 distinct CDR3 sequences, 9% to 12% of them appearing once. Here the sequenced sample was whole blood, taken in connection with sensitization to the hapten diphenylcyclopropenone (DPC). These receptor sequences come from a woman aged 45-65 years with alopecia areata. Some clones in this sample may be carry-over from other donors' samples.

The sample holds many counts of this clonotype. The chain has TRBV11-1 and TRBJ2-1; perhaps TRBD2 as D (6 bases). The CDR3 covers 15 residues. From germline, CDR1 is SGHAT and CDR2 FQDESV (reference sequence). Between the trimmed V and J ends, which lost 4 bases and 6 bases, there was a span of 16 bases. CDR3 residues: CASSSSRREVNEQFF. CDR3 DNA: TGTGCCAGCAGCTCGTCCCGGCGGGAAGTCAATGAGCAGTTCTTC.

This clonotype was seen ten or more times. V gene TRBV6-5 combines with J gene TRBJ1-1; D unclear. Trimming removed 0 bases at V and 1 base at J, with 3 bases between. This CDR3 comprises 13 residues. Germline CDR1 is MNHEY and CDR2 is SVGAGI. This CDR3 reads CASSYSRNTEAFF. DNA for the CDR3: TGTGCCAGCAGTTACTCCAGGAACACTGAAGCTTTCTTT.

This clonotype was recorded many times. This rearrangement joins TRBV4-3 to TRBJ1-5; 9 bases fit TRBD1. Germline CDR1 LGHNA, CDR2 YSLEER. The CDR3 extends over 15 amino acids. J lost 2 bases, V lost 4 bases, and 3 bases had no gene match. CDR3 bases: TGCGCCAGCAGCCCCCGGACAGGGGGCAATCAGCCCCAGCATTTT. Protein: CASSPRTGGNQPQHF.

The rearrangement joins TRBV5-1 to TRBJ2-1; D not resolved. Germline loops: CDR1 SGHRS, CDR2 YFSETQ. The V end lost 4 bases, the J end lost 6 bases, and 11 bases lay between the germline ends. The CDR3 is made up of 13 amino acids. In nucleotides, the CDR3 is TGCGCCAGCAGCGGCGACGGCCTCAATGAGCAGTTCTTC. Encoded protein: CASSGDGLNEQFF. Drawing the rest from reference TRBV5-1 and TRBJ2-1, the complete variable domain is KAGVTQTPRYLIKTRGQQVTLSCSPISGHRSVSWYQQTPGQGLQFLFEYFSETQRNKGNFPGRFSGRQFSNSRSEMNVSTLELGDSALYLCASSGDGLNEQFFGPGTRLTVL.

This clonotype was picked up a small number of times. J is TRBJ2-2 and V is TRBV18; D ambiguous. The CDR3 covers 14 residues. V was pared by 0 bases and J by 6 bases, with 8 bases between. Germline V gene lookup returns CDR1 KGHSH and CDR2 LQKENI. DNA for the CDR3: TGTGCCAGCTCACCACCGGCGGCGTCCGGGGAGCTGTTTTTT. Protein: CASSPPAASGELFF.

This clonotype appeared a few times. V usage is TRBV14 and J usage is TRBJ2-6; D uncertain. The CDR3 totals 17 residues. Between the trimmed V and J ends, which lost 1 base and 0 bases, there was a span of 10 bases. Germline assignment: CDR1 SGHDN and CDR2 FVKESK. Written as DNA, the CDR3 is TGTGCCAGCAGCCAAGTGGGCCACAACTCTGGGGCCAACGTCCTGACTTTC. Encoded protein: CASSQVGHNSGANVLTF. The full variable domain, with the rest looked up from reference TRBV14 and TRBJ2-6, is EAGVTQFPSHSVIEKGQTVTLRCDPISGHDNLYWYRRVMGKEIKFLLHFVKESKQDESGMPNNRFLAERTGGTYSTLKVQPAELEDSGVYFCASSQVGHNSGANVLTFGAGSRLTVL.